One T cell receptor (beta chain) is described in this entry. Its target is unknown. The entry originates in a study of blood T cells in healthy people across ages. Overall study findings and caveats: Higher diversity and more naive CD4+ cells were features of long-lived donors, compared to aged donors.

V lost 2 bases and J 0 bases, leaving 17 bases between the germline ends. Germline V gene sequence: CDR1 LGHNA, CDR2 YSLEER. The CDR3 contains 18 residues. The use of a sample-barcoded 5' primer and a J-beta primer mix characterized a second PCR of about 7 to 12 cycles. Template switching added a 12-random-nucleotide identifier to every cDNA molecule. One entry per CDR3 protein results from TCRdb running MiXCR on the 5' RACE reads. The sample holds 750,000 or so distinct CDR3 sequences, roughly 25% seen once. These records were also assigned to another study, of T cells of mothers and their children. That source adds: Related and unrelated pairs show similar thymic shaping of TCR recombination output. Nobody spotted any persistent microchimeric T cell clones.

The sequenced sample consisted of blood. This chain links TRBV4-3 with TRBJ1-3; no clear D. This TCR was sampled from a boy aged 5-17 years in good health. The CDR3 DNA sequence: TGCGCCAGCAGCCAATACCTCGGAGGCACAGCCTCTGGAAACACCATATATTTT. Translated: CASSQYLGGTASGNTIYF.